Shown below are 23 T cell receptor beta chains from a single sample sequenced in a study of blood T cell repertoires in COVID-19. The repertoire was sequenced with immunoSEQ multiplex PCR; TCRdb's copy has only in-frame clones and lacks some. This sample has fewer than 300,000 clones, with 90% to 95% found just once. Material: peripheral blood. All receptors come from a woman aged 25 to 39 with COVID-19, enrolled during active disease.

This clone has a single count. The CDR3 nucleotides read TGTGCCAGCAGTTACGGACAGGGGTGGACTGAAGCTTTCTTT. Translation gives CASSYGQGWTEAFF. The chain links TRBV6-6 to TRBJ1-1, with 9 bases identical to TRBD1. After removal of 2 bases from V and 5 bases from J, the junction contained 3 bases not matched to a gene. The CDR3 contains 14 residues. The germline V gene encodes CDR1 MNHNY and CDR2 SVGAGI (reference sequence).

This chain links TRBV30 with TRBJ1-4; D remains ambiguous. Germline V gene sequence: CDR1 GTSNPN, CDR2 SVGIG (reference sequence). The V end was cut by 0 bases, the J end by 13 bases, with 21 bases between. This CDR3 spans 15 amino acids. This chain's CDR3 is CAWSVRAPGYWGLFF. CDR3 DNA sequence: TGTGCCTGGAGTGTTCGGGCCCCGGGGTATTGGGGACTGTTTTTT.

This chain connects TRBV18 to TRBJ1-5; D is undetermined. Germline CDR1 is KGHSH and CDR2 is LQKENI. V was cut by 4 bases and J by 4 bases, with 5 bases left in between. The CDR3 is 12 amino acids. DNA of the CDR3: TGTGCCAGCTCACTAACAAATCAGCCCCAGCATTTT. As protein: CASSLTNQPQHF.

The gene calls are TRBV5-5 and TRBJ2-3; 12 nucleotides agree with TRBD2. The CDR3 length is 18 residues. J gave up 1 base and V 0 bases, and 6 bases lay outside the gene matches. The germline V gene encodes CDR1 SGHKS and CDR2 YYEKEE (reference sequence). CDR3 loop: CASSLGLAGGPGTDTQYF. The CDR3 DNA sequence: TGTGCCAGCAGCTTGGGGCTAGCGGGAGGGCCCGGCACAGATACGCAGTATTTT.

The rearrangement uses TRBV19 and TRBJ1-1; a weak D match, TRBD1 (5 bases). V was pared by 5 bases and J by 8 bases, with 12 bases between. Germline-derived CDR1 and CDR2 are LNHDA and SQIVND (reference sequence). The CDR3 totals 12 residues. The CDR3 sequence: CASSYGALEAFF. The CDR3 DNA sequence: TGTGCCAGTAGTTATGGGGCATTGGAAGCTTTCTTT.

The chain combines TRBV2 with TRBJ2-2, with a possible D match to TRBD1 (8 bases). The CDR3 length is 14 residues. V lost 9 bases, J lost 2 bases, and 13 bases lay in between. Germline V lookup: CDR1 SNHLY, CDR2 FYNNEI. Written as DNA, the CDR3 is TGTGCCAGTACAGGGGGGGTAAACACCGGGGAGCTGTTTTTT. Residues: CASTGGVNTGELFF. Combining the CDR3 with reference TRBV2 and TRBJ2-2 gives the whole variable domain EPEVTQTPSHQVTQMGQEVILRCVPISNHLYFYWYRQILGQKVEFLVSFYNNEISEKSEIFDDQFSVERPDGSNFTLKIRSTKLEDSAMYFCASTGGVNTGELFFGEGSRLTVL.

This clone was seen a single time. This chain connects TRBV11-2 to TRBJ2-5; TRBD1 might be the D (5 bases). V was trimmed by 1 base and J by 2 bases, leaving 11 bases between them. The CDR3 is made up of 15 amino acids. Germline CDR1 reads SGHAT; CDR2 reads FQNNGV. This CDR3 is CASSLVGRGQETQYF. Here the CDR3 DNA reads TGTGCCAGCAGCTTAGTGGGTAGGGGTCAAGAGACCCAGTACTTC.

The chain combines TRBV7-2 with TRBJ2-7; 8 bases map to TRBD2. The CDR3 is made up of 14 amino acids. The V and J ends lost 8 bases and 3 bases, in that order; junction bases with no gene match: 9. Germline V gene sequence: CDR1 SGHTA, CDR2 FQGNSA. The CDR3 DNA follows: TGTGCCAGCTTTAGCACTAGCGGTCTCTACGAGCAGTACTTC. Its protein is CASFSTSGLYEQYF.

V usage is TRBV6-2 or TRBV6-3 and J usage is TRBJ2-3; 10 positions agree with TRBD2. Trimming at V came to 6 bases and at J to 4 bases, leaving 4 bases not matched to a gene. Germline CDR1 and CDR2: MNHEY and SVGEGT. The length of the CDR3 is 14 residues. CDR3 nucleotides: TGTGCCAGCAGCTTAGCGGGAGGCCCAGATACGCAGTATTTT. This encodes CASSLAGGPDTQYF.

The genes are TRBV24-1 and TRBJ2-3; tentatively, D is TRBD1 (6 bases). Germline CDR1 reads KGHDR; CDR2 reads SFDVKD. The CDR3 totals 13 residues. Trimming pared 4 bases from V and 4 bases from J, leaving 8 bases between. The CDR3 protein is CATSEGAPDTQYF. The DNA of the CDR3 is TGTGCCACCAGTGAGGGGGCCCCAGATACGCAGTATTTT.

The chain employs TRBV27 and TRBJ1-2; D is unclear. The CDR3 is 14 residues long. Germline loops: CDR1 MNHEY, CDR2 SMNVEV (reference sequence). The ends were cut back, 2 bases at V and 6 bases at J, with 13 bases in the middle. The DNA of the CDR3 is TGTGCCAGCAGTTTACAGGATGGGAGGCATGGCTACACCTTC. Translated: CASSLQDGRHGYTF.

The chain joins TRBV30 to TRBJ2-3; D gene ambiguous. The CDR3 runs to 13 residues. CDR1 and CDR2 (germline): GTSNPN, SVGIG (reference sequence). The V gene lost 4 bases and the J gene lost 3 bases, with 11 bases spanning the gap. The CDR3 nucleotides are TGTGCCTGGAAACGGGTAGGAACAGATACGCAGTATTTT. This codes for CAWKRVGTDTQYF.

V and J are TRBV6-5 and TRBJ2-7; 11 bases match TRBD2. There are 13 residues in the CDR3. The junction had 3 bases not matched to a gene; V was cut back by 4 bases and J by 7 bases. The germline gives CDR1 MNHEY, CDR2 SVGAGI. CDR3 sequence reads: CASSFSGRVEQYF. DNA of the CDR3: TGTGCCAGCAGTTTTAGCGGGAGGGTAGAGCAGTACTTC.

The CDR3 here is CASSQAGATEAFF. Here the CDR3 DNA reads TGTGCCAGCAGCCAAGCAGGGGCGACTGAAGCTTTCTTT. V and J are TRBV3-1 (or the pseudogene TRBV3-2) and TRBJ1-1; a possible D gene is TRBD1 (6 bases). The CDR3 extends over 13 amino acids. Trimming pared 1 base from V and 5 bases from J, leaving 8 bases between. CDR1 LGHDT and CDR2 YNNKEL come from the germline V gene (reference sequence).

The V gene is TRBV24-1, the J gene TRBJ2-3; 10 positions match TRBD1. The CDR3 contains 15 residues. The J segment lost 5 bases and the V segment lost 6 bases, leaving 7 bases of the junction unmatched. The V gene's germline CDR1 is KGHDR and CDR2 SFDVKD. This CDR3 is CATSSPGQGLDTQYF. DNA for the CDR3: TGTGCCACCAGTTCTCCGGGACAGGGGTTAGATACGCAGTATTTT.

The CDR3 region has the DNA TGTGCTAGTGGTGCGACAGGGATGGGCTCCTACGAGCAGTACTTC. Its translation: CASGATGMGSYEQYF. The chain has TRBV12-5 and TRBJ2-7, with 7 bases that match TRBD1. The V segment lost 5 bases and the J segment 0 bases; nucleotides outside the gene matches: 7. CDR1 LGHNT and CDR2 FRNRAP come from the germline V gene. This CDR3 has 15 residues. Using reference TRBV12-5 and TRBJ2-7 for the parts outside the CDR3, the full variable domain is DARVTQTPRHKVTEMGQEVTMRCQPILGHNTVFWYRQTMMQGLELLAYFRNRAPLDDSGMPKDRFSAEMPDATLATLKIQPSEPRDSAVYFCASGATGMGSYEQYFGPGTRLTVT.

This chain connects TRBV18 to TRBJ2-5, with D perhaps matching TRBD1 (6 bases). The germline V gene has CDR1 KGHSH and CDR2 LQKENI. The V end lost 5 bases, the J end lost 5 bases, and 12 bases lay between the germline ends. The CDR3 is 13 residues long. The CDR3 region has the DNA TGTGCCAGCTCATCCCAGGGGCGGGAGACCCAGTACTTC. This codes for CASSSQGRETQYF.

The chain is built from TRBV9 and TRBJ1-2; 7 bases are shared with TRBD1. This CDR3 has 14 amino acids. Trimming took 3 bases from V and 1 from J; bases not matched to a gene: 3. Germline CDR1 and CDR2: SGDLS and YYNGEE. DNA for the CDR3: TGTGCCAGCAGCGGTCAGGGGGTTAACTATGGCTACACCTTC. It codes for CASSGQGVNYGYTF.

The rearrangement uses TRBV6-5 and TRBJ2-3; TRBD2 is a possible D gene (5 bases). Trimming took off 8 bases at V and 3 bases at J, with 12 bases between the two ends. CDR3 length equals 13 residues. Per germline, CDR1 MNHEY and CDR2 SVGAGI. CDR3 bases: TGTGCCAGCCAGCGGAGCCTTACAGATACGCAGTATTTT. Translated: CASQRSLTDTQYF.

The chain joins TRBV27 to TRBJ2-2; 9 positions match TRBD2. The length of the CDR3 is 23 residues. Per germline, CDR1 MNHEY and CDR2 SMNVEV (reference sequence). The J segment lost 4 bases and the V segment lost 0 bases, leaving 24 bases of the junction unmatched. The CDR3 DNA reads TGTGCCAGCAGTTTATCGGTGACTCTAGCGGGAATGCACTATACTCTACGCACCGGGGAGCTGTTTTTT. As protein: CASSLSVTLAGMHYTLRTGELFF.

V gene TRBV7-9 combines with J gene TRBJ2-2; D remains ambiguous. Germline assignment: CDR1 SEHNR and CDR2 FQNEAQ (reference sequence). V dropped 1 base and J dropped 7 bases, with 7 bases sitting between them. CDR3 length: 13 amino acids. CDR3 region: CASSLVGLGELFF. The DNA of the CDR3 is TGTGCCAGCAGCTTAGTTGGCCTCGGGGAGCTGTTTTTT.

The rearrangement uses TRBV4-1 and TRBJ1-3; tentative D call: TRBD1 (6 bases). Trimming removed 2 bases from V and 4 bases from J, with 9 bases in between. Germline V gives CDR1 MGHRA, CDR2 YSYEKL. CDR3 length: 14 residues. This CDR3 reads CASSQPGQGNTIYF. The CDR3 DNA reads as TGCGCCAGCAGCCAACCCGGACAGGGAAACACCATATATTTT.

The CDR3 bases are TGTGCCAGCAGCCAAGTACTTGACAGGGTCACTGAAGCTTTCTTT. It translates to CASSQVLDRVTEAFF. The rearrangement links TRBV4-2 to TRBJ1-1; 7 bases agree with TRBD1. J gave up 4 bases and V 1 base, and 6 bases lay outside the gene matches. The CDR3 covers 15 residues. The germline V gene encodes CDR1 LGHNA and CDR2 YNFKEQ.